This TCR beta chain was identified in a study of post-analysis software for immune sequencing data. Study-wide results and limits: Patients showed TRBV5-6, TRBV5-1 and TRBV20-1 among roughly 5 TRBV segments more frequent than in controls.

Trimming took off 0 bases at V and 5 bases at J, with 17 bases between the two ends. The germline V gene encodes CDR1 LNHNV and CDR2 YYDKDF (reference sequence). CDR3 length: 16 amino acids. Of note for this clonotype: Its target is not known.

Unique molecular identifiers were built into the TCR beta cDNA libraries. TCRdb used MiXCR to reprocess the PCR reads, holding one entry per CDR3 protein. Among about 820,000 distinct CDR3 sequences listed, under 70% were seen once. Sequenced sample: blood. This receptor was obtained from a girl between 10 and 17 years old with multiple sclerosis. The V gene is TRBV15, the J gene TRBJ2-7; no firm D call. The CDR3 region is CATSRDLRQLPHEQYF. As DNA, the CDR3 is TGTGCCACCAGCAGAGATCTTAGGCAGCTTCCCCACGAGCAGTACTTC. Full variable domain (rest looked up from reference TRBV15 and TRBJ2-7): DAMVIQNPRYQVTQFGKPVTLSCSQTLNHNVMYWYQQKSSQAPKLLFHYYDKDFNNEADTPDNFQSRRPNTSFCFLDIRSPGLGDTAMYLCATSRDLRQLPHEQYFGPGTRLTVT.